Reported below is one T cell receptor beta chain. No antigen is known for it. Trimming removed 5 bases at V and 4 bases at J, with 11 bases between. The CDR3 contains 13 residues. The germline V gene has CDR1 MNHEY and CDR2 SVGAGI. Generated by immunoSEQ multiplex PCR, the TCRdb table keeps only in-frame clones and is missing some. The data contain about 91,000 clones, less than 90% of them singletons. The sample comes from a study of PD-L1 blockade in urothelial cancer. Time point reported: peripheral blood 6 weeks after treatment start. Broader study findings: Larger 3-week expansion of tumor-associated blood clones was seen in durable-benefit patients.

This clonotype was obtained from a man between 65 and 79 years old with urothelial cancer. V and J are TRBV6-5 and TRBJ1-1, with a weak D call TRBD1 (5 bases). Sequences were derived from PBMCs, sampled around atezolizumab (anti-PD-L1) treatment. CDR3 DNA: TGTGCCAGCAGTCCGACAGTGAGCACTGAAGCTTTCTTT. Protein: CASSPTVSTEAFF.